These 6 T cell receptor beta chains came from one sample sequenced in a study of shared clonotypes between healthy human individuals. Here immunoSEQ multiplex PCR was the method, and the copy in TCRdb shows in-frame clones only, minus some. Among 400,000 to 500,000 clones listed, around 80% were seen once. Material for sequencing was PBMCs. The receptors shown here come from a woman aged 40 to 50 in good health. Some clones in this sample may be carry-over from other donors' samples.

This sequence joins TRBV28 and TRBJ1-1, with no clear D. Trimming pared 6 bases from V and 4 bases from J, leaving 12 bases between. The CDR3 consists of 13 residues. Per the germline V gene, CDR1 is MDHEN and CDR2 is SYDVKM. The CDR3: CASRERRPTEAFF. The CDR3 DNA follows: TGTGCCAGCAGGGAACGGCGTCCCACTGAAGCTTTCTTT.

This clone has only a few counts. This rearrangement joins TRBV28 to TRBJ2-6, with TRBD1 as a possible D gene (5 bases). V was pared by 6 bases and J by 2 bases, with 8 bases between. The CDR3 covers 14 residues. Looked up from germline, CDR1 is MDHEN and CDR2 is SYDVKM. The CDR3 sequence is CASRRTTGANVLTF. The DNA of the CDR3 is TGTGCCAGCAGGAGGACAACTGGGGCCAACGTCCTGACTTTC.

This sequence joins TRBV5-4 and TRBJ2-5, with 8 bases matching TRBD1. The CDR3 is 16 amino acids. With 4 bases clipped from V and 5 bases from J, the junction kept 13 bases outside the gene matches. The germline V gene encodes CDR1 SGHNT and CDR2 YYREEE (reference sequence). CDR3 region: CASSPGQGQRGETQYF. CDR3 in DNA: TGTGCCAGCAGCCCCGGACAGGGTCAACGGGGGGAGACCCAGTACTTC. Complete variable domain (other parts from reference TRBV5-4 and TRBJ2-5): ETGVTQSPTHLIKTRGQQVTLRCSSQSGHNTVSWYQQALGQGPQFIFQYYREEENGRGNFPPRFSGLQFPNYSSELNVNALELDDSALYLCASSPGQGQRGETQYFGPGTRLLVL.

The CDR3 protein is CASRPRRNTNYGYTF. CDR3 bases: TGTGCCAGTAGACCCCGGCGGAATACTAACTATGGCTACACCTTC. This chain links TRBV19 with TRBJ1-2, with D unresolved. The ends were cut back, 6 bases at V and 0 bases at J, with 14 bases in the middle. CDR3 length: 15 residues. CDR1 and CDR2 from the germline V gene are LNHDA and SQIVND (reference sequence).

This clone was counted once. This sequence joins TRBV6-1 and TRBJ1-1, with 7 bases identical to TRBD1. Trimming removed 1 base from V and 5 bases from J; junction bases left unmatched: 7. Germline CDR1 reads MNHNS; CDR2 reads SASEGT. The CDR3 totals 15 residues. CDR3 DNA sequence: TGTGCCAGCAGTGAAGTGACAGGGTCGAATACTGAAGCTTTCTTT. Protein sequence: CASSEVTGSNTEAFF.

The CDR3 is CASSLEAASYNEQFF. In nucleotides, the CDR3 is TGCGCCAGCAGCTTGGAGGCGGCCTCTTACAATGAGCAGTTCTTC. The chain couples TRBV5-1 to TRBJ2-1; the D is unclear. V was pared by 0 bases and J by 4 bases, with 11 bases between. The CDR3 has 15 amino acids. Germline values: CDR1 SGHRS, CDR2 YFSETQ.